Included here is one T cell receptor (beta chain) sequence, with context. What it binds is unknown. This specimen comes from a study of vaccination and CD4 T cells after COVID-19. Study overall: It was a median around 93 days after diagnosis, with a range of 35 to 161, that post-COVID samples were drawn.

Sequenced with the Oncomine TCR Beta short-read assay was DNA taken from cultured CD4+ T cells. Each CDR3 protein is one row after TCRdb ran MiXCR on the PCR reads. The profile shows tens of thousands of distinct CDR3 sequences, roughly 49% of them singletons. Stated treatment: roughly ten-day PBMC culture with coronavirus spike peptide pools or control peptides (ViraFEST assay). This CDR3 is built from 12 residues. V was trimmed by 1 base and J by 3 bases, leaving 1 base between them. From germline, CDR1 is LNHDA and CDR2 SQIVND (reference sequence). Sequenced input: CD4+ T cells from blood, cultured in vitro. This clonotype was obtained from a human donor who had recovered from COVID-19. The V and J genes are TRBV19 and TRBJ2-1; no definite D call. The CDR3 coding sequence is TGTGCCAGTAGTATAGGCTACAATGAGCAGTTCTTC. It is translated as CASSIGYNEQFF.